The 6 T cell receptor beta chains listed next were all sequenced from one sample in a study of blood T cell repertoires in COVID-19. The table came from immunoSEQ multiplex PCR; TCRdb's copy has only in-frame clones and leaves some out. The data contain 250,000 to 350,000 clones, approximately 88% of them singletons. Material: peripheral blood. The receptors derive from a woman aged 40 to 50 who had recovered from COVID-19.

The chain employs TRBV30 and TRBJ2-7; perhaps TRBD1 as D (6 bases). The CDR3 contains 13 residues. Germline CDR1 is GTSNPN and CDR2 is SVGIG (reference sequence). The ends were cut back, 3 bases at V and 4 bases at J, with 13 bases in the middle. Written as DNA, the CDR3 is TGTGCCTGGAGCGACAACAGGGCTTACGAGCAGTACTTC. Protein product: CAWSDNRAYEQYF.

The chain couples TRBV21-1 to TRBJ1-5; the table's D call, TRBD1, has no DNA check behind it. TRBV21-1 is assigned pseudogene status. The CDR3 runs to 13 residues. CDR3 loop: CIQMGFYNQPQHF. DNA for the CDR3: TGTATACAAATGGGCTTTTACAATCAGCCCCAGCATTTT.

The V gene is TRBV27, the J gene TRBJ1-5; D remains ambiguous. Per germline, CDR1 MNHEY and CDR2 SMNVEV (reference sequence). The CDR3 runs to 13 residues. Trimming stripped 5 bases from V and 1 base from J, with 6 bases between. This CDR3 reads CASSPRSNQPQHF. The CDR3 DNA is TGTGCCAGCAGTCCCAGGAGCAATCAGCCCCAGCATTTT.

V is TRBV2 and J is TRBJ2-3; D is ambiguous. V lost 7 bases to trimming and J lost 2 bases, with 10 bases between them. CDR1 and CDR2 from the germline V gene are SNHLY and FYNNEI. The CDR3 runs to 13 residues. This CDR3 is CASTNSYTDTQYF. As DNA, the CDR3 is TGTGCCAGCACAAACTCCTACACAGATACGCAGTATTTT. The variable domain in full, with the rest retrieved from reference TRBV2 and TRBJ2-3, is EPEVTQTPSHQVTQMGQEVILRCVPISNHLYFYWYRQILGQKVEFLVSFYNNEISEKSEIFDDQFSVERPDGSNFTLKIRSTKLEDSAMYFCASTNSYTDTQYFGPGTRLTVL.

This clone is a singleton in its sample. This chain links TRBV5-8 with TRBJ1-1; TRBD1 is a possible D gene (6 bases). With 7 bases removed from V and 0 bases from J, the gap between germline ends came to 19 bases. CDR1 is SGHTS, CDR2 YDEGEE, per germline. CDR3 size: 16 residues. This chain's CDR3 is CASGPGHKAMNTEAFF. Here the CDR3 DNA reads TGTGCCAGCGGACCGGGACATAAAGCGATGAACACTGAAGCTTTCTTT.

The V call is TRBV27, the J call TRBJ2-1, with TRBD1 matching over 9 bases. The V and J ends lost 5 bases and 8 bases, in that order; junction bases with no gene match: 19. CDR3 length: 18 amino acids. The germline CDR1 and CDR2 sequences are MNHEY and SMNVEV (reference sequence). CDR3 protein: CASSAAGTGSPAGDEQFF. CDR3 DNA: TGTGCCAGCAGTGCCGCCGGGACAGGGTCCCCCGCAGGGGATGAGCAGTTCTTC.